Presented here are 31 T cell receptor beta chains from one specimen sequenced in a study of blood T cell repertoires in COVID-19. Repertoires were generated with immunoSEQ multiplex PCR, while TCRdb's copy carries only in-frame clones and drops some. The table lists 250,000 or so clones, approximately 86% of them singletons. The sequenced material came from peripheral blood. The receptors originated from a human donor in a cohort sampled during active COVID-19.

The chain couples TRBV11-2 to TRBJ2-2; 8 bases are a match to TRBD2. The CDR3 consists of 16 residues. Germline CDR1 and CDR2: SGHAT and FQNNGV. V shed 2 bases and J 3 bases; nucleotides not matched to a gene: 5. CDR3 region: CASSLQTSGDTGELFF. The DNA for the CDR3 is TGTGCCAGCAGCTTACAAACTAGCGGAGACACCGGGGAGCTGTTTTTT.

J is TRBJ2-1 and V is TRBV7-2, with TRBD2 matching 10 bases. From germline, CDR1 is SGHTA and CDR2 FQGNSA. V shed 1 base and J 7 bases; nucleotides not matched to a gene: 4. This CDR3 contains 15 residues. The chain's CDR3 is CASSLGAGGPNEQFF. The CDR3, as DNA: TGTGCCAGCAGCTTAGGAGCGGGAGGGCCGAATGAGCAGTTCTTC.

V and J are TRBV7-3 and TRBJ2-2, with 11 nucleotides matching TRBD1. The trim removed 5 bases at V and 3 bases at J, leaving 8 bases unmatched. Germline CDR1 SGHTA, CDR2 FQGTGA. The CDR3 loop spans 17 amino acids. The CDR3 sequence is CASSPGTGGIDTGELFF. The DNA of the CDR3 is TGTGCCAGCAGCCCAGGGACAGGGGGTATCGACACCGGGGAGCTGTTTTTT.

V gene TRBV15 combines with J gene TRBJ2-3; D unresolved. Germline CDR1 reads LNHNV; CDR2 reads YYDKDF (reference sequence). The CDR3 runs 13 residues. Between the trimmed V and J ends, which lost 5 bases and 1 base, there was a span of 7 bases. The CDR3 loop is CATSLRGTDTQYF. The CDR3 DNA is TGTGCCACCAGCCTTCGGGGCACAGATACGCAGTATTTT.

The V call is TRBV10-1, the J call TRBJ2-1; D is perhaps TRBD2 (5 bases). Trimming took 8 bases from V and 7 from J, leaving 12 bases between them. Germline assignment: CDR1 WNHNN and CDR2 SYGVQD (reference sequence). CDR3 length: 12 residues. CDR3 sequence reads: CASGLELNEQFF. CDR3 nucleotides: TGCGCCAGCGGACTCGAATTGAATGAGCAGTTCTTC.

J is TRBJ2-3 and V is TRBV7-9, with 8 bases aligning to TRBD2. CDR3 length: 18 residues. Looked up from germline, CDR1 is SEHNR and CDR2 is FQNEAQ (reference sequence). J lost 5 bases, V lost 3 bases, and 16 bases had no gene match. In DNA form, the CDR3 reads TGTGCCAGCAGCTTGGGACTCCTAGGGAGCGGGAGTTTAGATACGCAGTATTTT. Protein product: CASSLGLLGSGSLDTQYF. Full variable domain (remainder filled in from reference TRBV7-9 and TRBJ2-3): DTGVSQNPRHKITKRGQNVTFRCDPISEHNRLYWYRQTLGQGPEFLTYFQNEAQLEKSRLLSDRFSAERPKGSFSTLEIQRTEQGDSAMYLCASSLGLLGSGSLDTQYFGPGTRLTVL.

This clone has just a few counts. V is TRBV9 and J is TRBJ2-2; 10 positions match TRBD2. CDR3 length: 16 residues. Germline assignment: CDR1 SGDLS and CDR2 YYNGEE. V dropped 0 bases and J dropped 5; count of bases not matched to a gene: 4. The CDR3 nucleotides are TGTGCCAGCAGCGTAGTTACTAGCGGGAAAACCGGGGAGCTGTTTTTT. It is translated as CASSVVTSGKTGELFF.

The rearrangement joins TRBV27 to TRBJ2-7, with TRBD2 matching over 8 bases. After removal of 5 bases from V and 5 bases from J, the junction contained 5 bases not matched to a gene. The CDR3 sequence is 13 residues long. CDR1 and CDR2 from the germline V gene are MNHEY and SMNVEV (reference sequence). In DNA form, the CDR3 reads TGTGCCAGCAGTATCGGGGGGGTAGACGAGCAGTACTTC. Protein product: CASSIGGVDEQYF.

The V and J genes are TRBV19 and TRBJ2-7; D is undetermined. CDR1 and CDR2 from the germline V gene are LNHDA and SQIVND (reference sequence). V lost 2 bases to trimming and J lost 3 bases, with 14 bases between them. This CDR3 has 15 residues. CDR3 sequence: CASSIQNRKFYEQYF. DNA for the CDR3: TGTGCCAGTAGTATACAGAACCGAAAGTTCTACGAGCAGTACTTC.

As for this clone: The sample carries other DNA sequences with the same CDR3. This chain's CDR3 is CAISESGQGARQPQHF. For the CDR3, the DNA is TGTGCCATCAGTGAGTCGGGACAGGGGGCGAGACAGCCCCAGCATTTT. This sequence joins TRBV10-3 and TRBJ1-5; 12 nucleotides align to TRBD1. Germline loops: CDR1 ENHRY, CDR2 SYGVKD. This CDR3 spans 16 amino acids. J was trimmed by 7 bases and V by 0 bases; bases with no gene match: 4.

This sequence joins TRBV7-2 and TRBJ2-3; 12 bases map to TRBD1. Trimming took 5 bases from V and 9 from J; bases not matched to a gene: 12. The CDR3 contains 16 residues. Germline CDR1 SGHTA, CDR2 FQGNSA. CDR3: CASSPGWDRGLETQYF. For the CDR3, the DNA is TGTGCCAGCAGCCCCGGATGGGACAGGGGGCTCGAAACGCAGTATTTT.

This clone was recorded only once. The gene calls are TRBV3-1 (or the pseudogene TRBV3-2) and TRBJ1-1; perhaps TRBD1 as D (5 bases). Between the trimmed V and J ends, which lost 0 bases and 3 bases, there was a span of 14 bases. Germline values: CDR1 LGHDT, CDR2 YNNKEL (reference sequence). The CDR3 runs to 16 residues. CDR3 in DNA: TGTGCCAGCAGCCAAGATCGGGGGGAGTGGGACACTGAAGCTTTCTTT. Its protein product is CASSQDRGEWDTEAFF.

The chain recombines TRBV5-3 with TRBJ1-5, with 8 bases that match TRBD1. TRBV5-3 is classed as an ORF, of uncertain function. V was clipped by 5 bases and J by 4 bases; unmatched bases: 8. The CDR3 contains 15 residues. The CDR3 reads CARRPGGAGNQPQHF. CDR3 sequence (DNA): TGTGCCAGAAGACCAGGGGGCGCAGGGAATCAGCCCCAGCATTTT.

This clone has just one count. The chain's CDR3 is CASSYSAGKDGYTF. In DNA form, the CDR3 reads TGTGCCAGCAGTTACTCGGCAGGGAAGGATGGCTACACCTTC. The rearrangement joins TRBV6-5 to TRBJ1-2; the D gene is possibly TRBD1 (5 bases). The CDR3 has 14 residues. The germline gives CDR1 MNHEY, CDR2 SVGAGI. Trimming pared 0 bases from V and 6 bases from J, leaving 11 bases between.

The chain links TRBV7-9 to TRBJ2-4, with D possibly being TRBD2 (6 bases). This CDR3 has 15 amino acids. V lost 5 bases to trimming and J lost 0 bases, with 11 bases between them. Germline V gives CDR1 SEHNR, CDR2 FQNEAQ (reference sequence). The DNA of the CDR3 is TGTGCCAGCAGCCTGGGACTGTTAGCCAAAAACATTCAGTACTTC. Translated, it gives CASSLGLLAKNIQYF.

This chain links TRBV29-1 with TRBJ2-7; D unclear. The CDR3 length is 12 residues. Germline CDR1 reads SQVTM; CDR2 reads ANQGSEA. The V end lost 6 bases, the J end lost 5 bases, and 14 bases lay between the germline ends. CDR3 loop: CSVQMSGNEQYF. CDR3 DNA sequence: TGCAGCGTACAGATGAGTGGTAACGAGCAGTACTTC.

V gene TRBV2 combines with J gene TRBJ2-1; TRBD2 agrees at 8 bases. There are 12 residues in the CDR3. Per the germline V gene, CDR1 is SNHLY and CDR2 is FYNNEI. Losses at the gene ends were 11 bases for V and 6 bases for J; bases not matched to a gene: 6. This chain's CDR3 is CAGTRSGNEQFF. CDR3 DNA sequence: TGTGCCGGGACTAGGTCGGGCAATGAGCAGTTCTTC. The full variable domain, with the rest looked up from reference TRBV2 and TRBJ2-1, is EPEVTQTPSHQVTQMGQEVILRCVPISNHLYFYWYRQILGQKVEFLVSFYNNEISEKSEIFDDQFSVERPDGSNFTLKIRSTKLEDSAMYFCAGTRSGNEQFFGPGTRLTVL.

The rearrangement joins TRBV7-2 to TRBJ1-2, with a tentative D call TRBD1 (5 bases). Between the trimmed V and J ends, which lost 6 bases and 7 bases, there was a span of 15 bases. CDR3 length: 13 residues. The germline V gene has CDR1 SGHTA and CDR2 FQGNSA. CDR3 bases: TGTGCCAGCAGACGGACAAGGGGCTTTGGCTACACCTTC. Its translation: CASRRTRGFGYTF.

The rearrangement links TRBV6-5 to TRBJ2-7, with 8 bases that match TRBD1. The CDR3 runs to 12 residues. Germline V gives CDR1 MNHEY, CDR2 SVGAGI. V gave up 6 bases and J gave up 6 bases; unmatched junction bases: 4. Here the CDR3 reads CASRQDRGEQYF. The CDR3 DNA reads TGTGCCAGCAGGCAAGACAGGGGCGAGCAGTACTTC.

The rearrangement links TRBV5-1 to TRBJ1-1; possible D gene TRBD1, 5 bases. The germline V and J ends were trimmed by 1 base and 1 base, with 8 bases remaining between them. The germline V gene encodes CDR1 SGHRS and CDR2 YFSETQ. The CDR3 is 14 residues long. The CDR3 protein is CASSLTGPNTEAFF. DNA of the CDR3: TGCGCCAGCAGCTTGACAGGTCCGAACACTGAAGCTTTCTTT.

The chain has TRBV6-1 and TRBJ1-5; 8 nucleotides line up with TRBD1. Germline CDR1 reads MNHNS; CDR2 reads SASEGT. The CDR3 spans 17 residues. Trimming took 4 bases from V and 1 from J; bases not matched to a gene: 9. CDR3 in amino acids: CASSGQGRSVSNQPQHF. The CDR3 bases are TGTGCCAGCAGTGGACAGGGGAGGTCAGTAAGCAATCAGCCCCAGCATTTT.

The rearrangement links TRBV7-9 to TRBJ2-5; D is perhaps TRBD2 (5 bases). Germline V gene sequence: CDR1 SEHNR, CDR2 FQNEAQ (reference sequence). The V end lost 3 bases, the J end lost 5 bases, and 10 bases lay between the germline ends. This CDR3 comprises 13 residues. CDR3 sequence: CASSLLARETQYF. The CDR3 coding sequence is TGTGCCAGCAGCTTGCTAGCTAGGGAGACCCAGTACTTC.

The V gene is TRBV24-1, the J gene TRBJ1-2; 9 nucleotides align to TRBD1. Germline V gives CDR1 KGHDR, CDR2 SFDVKD. V trimming: 4 bases; J trimming: 3 bases; junction bases outside the gene matches: 8. The CDR3 contains 16 residues. The CDR3 loop reads CATSDPGTGRDYGYTF. DNA of the CDR3: TGTGCCACCAGTGACCCCGGGACAGGGCGAGACTATGGCTACACCTTC.

Regarding this clone: Additional DNA sequences in this sample encode the identical CDR3. The rearrangement uses TRBV6-1 and TRBJ2-5, with a tentative D call TRBD2 (6 bases). Germline V lookup: CDR1 MNHNS, CDR2 SASEGT. The CDR3 is made up of 12 amino acids. Trimming pared 1 base from V and 8 bases from J, leaving 8 bases between. CDR3 nucleotide sequence: TGTGCCAGCAGTGAAGTGGCGGGAACCCAGTACTTC. This gives the protein CASSEVAGTQYF.

This chain links TRBV15 with TRBJ1-1; D uncertain. The CDR3 is 14 residues long. CDR1 LNHNV and CDR2 YYDKDF come from the germline V gene (reference sequence). V lost 3 bases and J 1 base, leaving 9 bases between the germline ends. CDR3 loop: CATSRLERNTEAFF. In nucleotides, the CDR3 is TGTGCCACCAGCAGGTTAGAGAGGAACACTGAAGCTTTCTTT.

The chain employs TRBV9 and TRBJ2-5, with 10 bases fitting TRBD2. The CDR3 runs to 15 residues. Germline-derived CDR1 and CDR2 are SGDLS and YYNGEE. Trimming cost V 3 bases and J 5 bases; bases outside gene matches: 7. The CDR3 coding sequence is TGTGCCAGCAGCGGGGGACTAGCGTTAGGCGAGACCCAGTACTTC. This sequence encodes CASSGGLALGETQYF. The complete variable domain, with remaining parts taken from reference TRBV9 and TRBJ2-5, reads DSGVTQTPKHLITATGQRVTLRCSPRSGDLSVYWYQQSLDQGLQFLIQYYNGEERAKGNILERFSAQQFPDLHSELNLSSLELGDSALYFCASSGGLALGETQYFGPGTRLLVL.

CDR3 residues: CSVAGTVQETQYF. CDR3 sequence (DNA): TGCAGCGTTGCCGGGACTGTACAAGAGACCCAGTACTTC. The genes are TRBV29-1 and TRBJ2-5, with D tentatively TRBD2 (6 bases). Germline CDR1 SQVTM, CDR2 ANQGSEA. This CDR3 region has 13 residues. V lost 4 bases, J lost 2 bases, and 11 bases lay in between.

This clone appeared a few times. This chain joins TRBV5-6 and TRBJ1-6; 7 bases are a match to TRBD1. Trimming at V came to 4 bases and at J to 5 bases, leaving 18 bases not matched to a gene. CDR1 is SGHDT and CDR2 is YYEEEE in the germline V gene. CDR3 size: 19 residues. The CDR3 nucleotides read TGTGCCAGCAGCACCCTGGGCCCTACAGGGGCGAAGGATAATTCACCCCTCCACTTT. This codes for CASSTLGPTGAKDNSPLHF.

This clone was detected only a few times. The chain combines TRBV18 with TRBJ1-1; no clear D gene. Between the trimmed V and J ends, which lost 3 bases and 4 bases, there was a span of 6 bases. Germline values: CDR1 KGHSH, CDR2 LQKENI. The CDR3 has 12 amino acids. CDR3 region: CASSPYGTEAFF. CDR3 coding DNA: TGTGCCAGCTCACCTTACGGCACTGAAGCTTTCTTT. Full variable domain (remainder filled in from reference TRBV18 and TRBJ1-1): NAGVMQNPRHLVRRRGQEARLRCSPMKGHSHVYWYRQLPEEGLKFMVYLQKENIIDESGMPKERFSAEFPKEGPSILRIQQVVRGDSAAYFCASSPYGTEAFFGQGTRLTVV.

This clone came up a few times. The V call is TRBV28, the J call TRBJ2-7, with D perhaps matching TRBD1 (5 bases). V was cut by 4 bases and J by 1 base, with 8 bases left in between. CDR3 length equals 13 residues. CDR1 MDHEN and CDR2 SYDVKM come from the germline V gene. CDR3 nucleotide sequence: TGTGCCAGCAGTTGGACACATTCCTACGAGCAGTACTTC. It codes for CASSWTHSYEQYF.

The rearrangement uses TRBV11-2 and TRBJ1-1, with no clear D. This CDR3 is built from 14 residues. CDR1 SGHAT and CDR2 FQNNGV come from the germline V gene. Trimming shortened V by 5 bases and J by 1 base, and 11 bases separated the two germline ends. The CDR3 region is CASSLDLGNTEAFF. CDR3 DNA sequence: TGTGCCAGCAGCCTTGACTTGGGGAACACTGAAGCTTTCTTT.